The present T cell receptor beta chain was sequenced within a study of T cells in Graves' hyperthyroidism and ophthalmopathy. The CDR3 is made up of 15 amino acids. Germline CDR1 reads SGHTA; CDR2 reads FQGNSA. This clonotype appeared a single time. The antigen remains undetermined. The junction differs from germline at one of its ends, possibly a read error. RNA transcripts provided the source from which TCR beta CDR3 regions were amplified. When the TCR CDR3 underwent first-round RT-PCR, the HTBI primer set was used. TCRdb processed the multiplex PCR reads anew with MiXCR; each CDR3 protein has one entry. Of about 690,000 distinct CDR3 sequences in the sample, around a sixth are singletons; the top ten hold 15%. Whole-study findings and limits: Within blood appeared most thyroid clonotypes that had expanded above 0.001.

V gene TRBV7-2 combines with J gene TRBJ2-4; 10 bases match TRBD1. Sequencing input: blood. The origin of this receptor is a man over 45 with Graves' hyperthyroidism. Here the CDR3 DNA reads TGTGCCAGCAGCCCATCAAGTACCGGGACAGGGGCCCTCAACTTC. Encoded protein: CASSPSSTGTGALNF.